This T cell receptor beta chain appears in the sequencing data of a study of blood T cell repertoires in COVID-19. The CDR3 extends over 16 amino acids. Germline lookup yields CDR1 SGHTA and CDR2 FQGNSA. The V segment lost 5 bases and the J segment 0 bases; nucleotides outside the gene matches: 7. Profiling relied on immunoSEQ multiplex PCR, and the TCRdb table lists in-frame clones only, not all of them. The sample carries 250,000 or so clones, around 93% recorded once. Sequencing input: PBMCs or T cells enriched from blood (not recorded which). This chain uses TRBV7-2 with TRBJ2-4; TRBD1 agrees at 7 bases. This receptor was identified in a man in his forties who had been exposed to COVID-19. The CDR3, as DNA: TGTGCCAGCAGCGTCTCAGGGGGATTAGCCAAAAACATTCAGTACTTC. This encodes CASSVSGGLAKNIQYF.